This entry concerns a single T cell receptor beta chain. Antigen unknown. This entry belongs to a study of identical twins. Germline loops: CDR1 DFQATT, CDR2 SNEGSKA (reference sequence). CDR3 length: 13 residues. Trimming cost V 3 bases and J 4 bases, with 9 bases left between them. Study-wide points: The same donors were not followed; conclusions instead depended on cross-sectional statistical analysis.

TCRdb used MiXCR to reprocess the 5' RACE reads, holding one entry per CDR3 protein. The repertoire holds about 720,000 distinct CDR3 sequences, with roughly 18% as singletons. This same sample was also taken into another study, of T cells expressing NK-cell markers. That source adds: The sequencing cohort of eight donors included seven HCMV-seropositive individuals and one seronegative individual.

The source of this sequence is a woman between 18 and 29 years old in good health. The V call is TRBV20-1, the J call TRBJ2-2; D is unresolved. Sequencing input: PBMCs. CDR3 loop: CSASYPATGELFF. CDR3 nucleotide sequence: TGCAGTGCTAGTTATCCGGCCACCGGGGAGCTGTTTTTT.